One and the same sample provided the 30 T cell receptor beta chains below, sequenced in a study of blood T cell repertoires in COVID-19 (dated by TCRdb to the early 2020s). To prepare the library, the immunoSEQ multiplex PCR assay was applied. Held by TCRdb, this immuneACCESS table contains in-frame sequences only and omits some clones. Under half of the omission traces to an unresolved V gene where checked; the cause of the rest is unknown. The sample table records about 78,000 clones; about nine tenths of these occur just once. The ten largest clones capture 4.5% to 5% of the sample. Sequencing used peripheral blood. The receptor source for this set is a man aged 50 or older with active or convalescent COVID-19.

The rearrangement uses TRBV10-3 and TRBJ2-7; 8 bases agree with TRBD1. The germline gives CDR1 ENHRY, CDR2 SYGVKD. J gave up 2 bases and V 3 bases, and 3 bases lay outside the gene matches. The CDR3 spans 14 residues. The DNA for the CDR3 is TGTGCCATCAGTGACGACAGGGGCACCTACGAGCAGTACTTC. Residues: CAISDDRGTYEQYF.

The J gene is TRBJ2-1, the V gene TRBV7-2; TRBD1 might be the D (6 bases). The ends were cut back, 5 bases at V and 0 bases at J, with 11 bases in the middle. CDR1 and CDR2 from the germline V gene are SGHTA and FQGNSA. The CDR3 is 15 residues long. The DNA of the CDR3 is TGTGCCAGCAGCACGGACAGCCTCTCCTACAATGAGCAGTTCTTC. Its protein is CASSTDSLSYNEQFF.

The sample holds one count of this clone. CDR3 sequence (DNA): TGTGCCAGCAAAACACTAGCGGGGGCCGCCACCGGGGAGCTGTTTTTT. Translation: CASKTLAGAATGELFF. The chain employs TRBV28 and TRBJ2-2; 11 bases line up with TRBD2. J was trimmed by 4 bases and V by 7 bases; bases with no gene match: 8. The germline V gene has CDR1 MDHEN and CDR2 SYDVKM. This CDR3 region has 16 residues. The full variable domain, in which reference TRBV28 and TRBJ2-2 provide the parts outside the CDR3, is DVKVTQSSRYLVKRTGEKVFLECVQDMDHENMFWYRQDPGLGLRLIYFSYDVKMKEKGDIPEGYSVSREKKERFSLILESASTNQTSMYLCASKTLAGAATGELFFGEGSRLTVL.

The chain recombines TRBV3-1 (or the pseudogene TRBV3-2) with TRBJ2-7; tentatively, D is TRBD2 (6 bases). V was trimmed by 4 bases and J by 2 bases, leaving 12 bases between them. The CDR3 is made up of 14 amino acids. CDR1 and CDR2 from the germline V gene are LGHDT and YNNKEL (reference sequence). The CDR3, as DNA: TGTGCCAGCAGCCGCGGGGCAGGAGCCTACGAGCAGTACGTC. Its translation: CASSRGAGAYEQYV.

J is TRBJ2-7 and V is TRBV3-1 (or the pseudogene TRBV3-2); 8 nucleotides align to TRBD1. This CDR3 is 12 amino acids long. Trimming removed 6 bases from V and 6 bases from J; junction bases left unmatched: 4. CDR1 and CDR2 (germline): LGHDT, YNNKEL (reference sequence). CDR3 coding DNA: TGTGCCAGCAGACGGACAGGGAGCGAGCAGTACTTC. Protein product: CASRRTGSEQYF.

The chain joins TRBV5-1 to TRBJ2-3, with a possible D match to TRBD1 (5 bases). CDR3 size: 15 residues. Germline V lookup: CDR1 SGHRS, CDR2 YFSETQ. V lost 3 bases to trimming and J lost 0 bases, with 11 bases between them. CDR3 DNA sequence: TGCGCCAGCAGCTCCGGACATTCGAGCACAGATACGCAGTATTTT. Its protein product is CASSSGHSSTDTQYF.

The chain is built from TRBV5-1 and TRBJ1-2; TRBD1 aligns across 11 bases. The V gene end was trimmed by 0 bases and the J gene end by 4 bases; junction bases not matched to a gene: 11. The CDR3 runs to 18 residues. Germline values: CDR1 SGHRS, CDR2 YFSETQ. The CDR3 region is CASSLAPGQGAVGYGYTF. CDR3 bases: TGCGCCAGCAGCTTGGCCCCAGGACAGGGGGCTGTTGGCTATGGCTACACCTTC.

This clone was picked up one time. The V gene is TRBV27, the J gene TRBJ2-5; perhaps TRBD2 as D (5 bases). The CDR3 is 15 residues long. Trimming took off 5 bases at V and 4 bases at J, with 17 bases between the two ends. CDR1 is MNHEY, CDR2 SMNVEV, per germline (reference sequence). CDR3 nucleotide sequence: TGTGCCAGCAGTCCCACTCGAGCTGAGGGAGAGACCCAGTACTTC. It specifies CASSPTRAEGETQYF.

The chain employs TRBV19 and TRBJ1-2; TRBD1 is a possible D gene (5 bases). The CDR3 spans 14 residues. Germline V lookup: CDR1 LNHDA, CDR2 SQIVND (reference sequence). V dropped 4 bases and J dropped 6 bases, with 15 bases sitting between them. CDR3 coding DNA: TGTGCCAGTAGTACCTACAGGCCCCTTGATGGCTACACCTTC. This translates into CASSTYRPLDGYTF.

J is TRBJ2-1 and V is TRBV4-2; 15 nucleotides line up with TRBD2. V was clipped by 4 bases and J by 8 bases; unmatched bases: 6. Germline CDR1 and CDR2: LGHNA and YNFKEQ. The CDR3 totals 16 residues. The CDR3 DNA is TGTGCCAGCAGCCTCGGGACTAGCGGGGGGTTAGATGAGCAGTTCTTC. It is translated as CASSLGTSGGLDEQFF.

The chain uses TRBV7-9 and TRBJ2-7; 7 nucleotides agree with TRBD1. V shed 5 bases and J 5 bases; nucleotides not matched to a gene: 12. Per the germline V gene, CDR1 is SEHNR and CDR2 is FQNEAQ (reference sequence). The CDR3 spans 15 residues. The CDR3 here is CASSVSGTEIDEQYF. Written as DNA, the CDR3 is TGTGCCAGCAGCGTTTCCGGGACAGAAATCGACGAGCAGTACTTC.

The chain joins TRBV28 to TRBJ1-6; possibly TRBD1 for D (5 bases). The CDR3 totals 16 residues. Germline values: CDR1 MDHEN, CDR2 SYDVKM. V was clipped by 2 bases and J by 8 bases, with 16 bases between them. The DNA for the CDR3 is TGTGCCAGCAGTTTAGACGGGGGAGATACTGATTCACCCCTCCACTTT. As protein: CASSLDGGDTDSPLHF.

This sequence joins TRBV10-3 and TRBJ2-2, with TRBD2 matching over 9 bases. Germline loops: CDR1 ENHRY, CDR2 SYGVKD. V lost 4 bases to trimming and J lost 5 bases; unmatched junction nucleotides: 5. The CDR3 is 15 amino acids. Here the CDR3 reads CAISGGLAKTGELFF. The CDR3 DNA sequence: TGTGCCATCAGTGGGGGACTAGCAAAAACCGGGGAGCTGTTTTTT.

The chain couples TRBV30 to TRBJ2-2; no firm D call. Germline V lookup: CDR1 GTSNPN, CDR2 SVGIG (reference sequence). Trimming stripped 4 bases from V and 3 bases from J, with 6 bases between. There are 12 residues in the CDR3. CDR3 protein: CAWTTHTGELFF. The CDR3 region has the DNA TGTGCCTGGACAACACACACCGGGGAGCTGTTTTTT.

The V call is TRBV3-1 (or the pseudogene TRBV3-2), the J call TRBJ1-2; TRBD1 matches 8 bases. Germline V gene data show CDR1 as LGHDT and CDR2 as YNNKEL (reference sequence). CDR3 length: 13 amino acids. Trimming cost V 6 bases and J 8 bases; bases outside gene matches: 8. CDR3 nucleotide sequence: TGTGCCAGCAGTTTCCAGGGGGCGGACGGCTACACCTTC. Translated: CASSFQGADGYTF.

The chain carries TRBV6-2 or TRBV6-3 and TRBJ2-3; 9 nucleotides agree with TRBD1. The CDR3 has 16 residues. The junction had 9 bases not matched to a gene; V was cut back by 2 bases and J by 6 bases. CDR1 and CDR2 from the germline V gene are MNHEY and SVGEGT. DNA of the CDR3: TGTGCCAGCAGTTACCCCTCCGGGACAGGGTCGGATACGCAGTATTTT. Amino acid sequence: CASSYPSGTGSDTQYF.

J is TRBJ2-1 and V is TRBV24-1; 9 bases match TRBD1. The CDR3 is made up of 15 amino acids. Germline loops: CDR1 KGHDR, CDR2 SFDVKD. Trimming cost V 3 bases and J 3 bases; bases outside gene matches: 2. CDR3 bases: TGTGCCACCAGTGATCCGGGACAGGGCTACAATGAGCAGTTCTTC. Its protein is CATSDPGQGYNEQFF.

The CDR3 sequence is CASSQDSARSGNTIYF. The CDR3 region has the DNA TGCGCCAGCAGCCAAGATAGCGCGAGATCTGGAAACACCATATATTTT. The V call is TRBV4-3, the J call TRBJ1-3; D not resolved. The CDR3 has 16 amino acids. Germline lookup yields CDR1 LGHNA and CDR2 YSLEER. V was pared by 0 bases and J by 1 base, with 10 bases between.

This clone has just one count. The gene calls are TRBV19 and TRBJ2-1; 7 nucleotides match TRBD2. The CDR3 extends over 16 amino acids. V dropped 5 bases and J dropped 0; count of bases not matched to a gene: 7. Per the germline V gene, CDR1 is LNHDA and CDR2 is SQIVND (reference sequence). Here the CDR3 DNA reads TGTGCCAGTAGTGTGACTAGCCGGAGCTCCTACAATGAGCAGTTCTTC. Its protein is CASSVTSRSSYNEQFF.

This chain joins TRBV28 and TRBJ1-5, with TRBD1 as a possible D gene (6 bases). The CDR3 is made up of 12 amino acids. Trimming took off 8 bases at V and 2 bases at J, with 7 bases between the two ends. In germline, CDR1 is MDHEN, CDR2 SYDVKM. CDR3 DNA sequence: TGTGCCAGCCGGACAGGCAATCAGCCCCAGCATTTT. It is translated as CASRTGNQPQHF.

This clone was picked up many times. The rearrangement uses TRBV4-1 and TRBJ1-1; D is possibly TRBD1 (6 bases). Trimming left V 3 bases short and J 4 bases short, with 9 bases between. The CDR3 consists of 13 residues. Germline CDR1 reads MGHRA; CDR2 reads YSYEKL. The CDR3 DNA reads TGCGCCAGCAGCCATACAGGGCGCACTGAAGCTTTCTTT. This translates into CASSHTGRTEAFF.

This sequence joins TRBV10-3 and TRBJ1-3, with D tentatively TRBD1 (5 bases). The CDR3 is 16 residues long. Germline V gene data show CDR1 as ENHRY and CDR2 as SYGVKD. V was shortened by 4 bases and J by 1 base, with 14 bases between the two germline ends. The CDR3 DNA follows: TGTGCCATCAGTGGGACGGGGGGGACTTCTGGAAACACCATATATTTT. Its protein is CAISGTGGTSGNTIYF.

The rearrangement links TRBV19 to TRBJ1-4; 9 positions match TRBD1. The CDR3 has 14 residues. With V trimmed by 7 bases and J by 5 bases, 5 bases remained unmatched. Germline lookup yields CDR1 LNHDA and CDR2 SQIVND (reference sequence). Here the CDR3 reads CASMKGQGNEKLFF. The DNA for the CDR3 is TGTGCCAGTATGAAAGGACAGGGGAATGAAAAACTGTTTTTT.

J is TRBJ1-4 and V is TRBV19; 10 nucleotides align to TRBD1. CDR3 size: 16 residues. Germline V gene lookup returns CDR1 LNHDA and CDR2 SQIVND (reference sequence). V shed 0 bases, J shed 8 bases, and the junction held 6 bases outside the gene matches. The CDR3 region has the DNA TGTGCCAGTAGTATAGATCTGGGACAGGGGCAAGAAAAACTGTTTTTT. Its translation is CASSIDLGQGQEKLFF.

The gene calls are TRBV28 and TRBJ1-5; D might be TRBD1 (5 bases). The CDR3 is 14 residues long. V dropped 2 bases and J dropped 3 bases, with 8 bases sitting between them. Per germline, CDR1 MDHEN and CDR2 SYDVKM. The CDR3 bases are TGTGCCAGCAGTTTAGGGGACTTCAATCAGCCCCAGCATTTT. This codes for CASSLGDFNQPQHF.

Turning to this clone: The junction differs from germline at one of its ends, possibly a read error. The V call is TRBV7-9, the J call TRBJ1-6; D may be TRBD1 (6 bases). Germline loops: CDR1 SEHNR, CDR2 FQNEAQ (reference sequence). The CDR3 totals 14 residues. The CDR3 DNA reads TGTGCCAGCAGCTTAGAGGGGGTCAATTCTCCCCTCCACTTT. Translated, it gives CASSLEGVNSPLHF.

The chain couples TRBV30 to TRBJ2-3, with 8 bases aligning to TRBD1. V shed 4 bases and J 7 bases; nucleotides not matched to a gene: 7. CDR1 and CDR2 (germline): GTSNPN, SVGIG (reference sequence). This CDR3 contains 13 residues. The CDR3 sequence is CAWIIQGANTQYF. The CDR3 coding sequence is TGTGCCTGGATAATCCAGGGGGCGAATACGCAGTATTTT.

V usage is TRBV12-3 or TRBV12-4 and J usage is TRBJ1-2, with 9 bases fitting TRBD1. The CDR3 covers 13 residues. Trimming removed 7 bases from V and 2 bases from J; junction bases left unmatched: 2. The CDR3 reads CASKGTGNYGYTF. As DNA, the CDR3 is TGTGCCAGCAAGGGGACAGGGAACTATGGCTACACCTTC.

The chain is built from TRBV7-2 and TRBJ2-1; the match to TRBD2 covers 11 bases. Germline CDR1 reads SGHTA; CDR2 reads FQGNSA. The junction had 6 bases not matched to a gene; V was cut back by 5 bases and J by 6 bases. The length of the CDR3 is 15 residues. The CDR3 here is CASSPTSGGGNEQFF. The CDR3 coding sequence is TGTGCCAGCAGCCCCACTAGCGGGGGAGGCAATGAGCAGTTCTTC.

Here the CDR3 reads CASSWSPPGEAFF. The DNA for the CDR3 is TGTGCCAGCAGCTGGAGCCCCCCGGGTGAAGCTTTCTTT. The rearrangement links TRBV7-9 to TRBJ1-1; D remains ambiguous. This CDR3 has 13 residues. V was cut by 4 bases and J by 7 bases, with 13 bases left in between. Looked up from germline, CDR1 is SEHNR and CDR2 is FQNEAQ (reference sequence).